This entry features one T cell receptor (beta chain) sequence. Its target is unknown. The V end lost 0 bases, the J end lost 2 bases, and 10 bases lay between the germline ends. This CDR3 contains 15 residues. The germline V gene has CDR1 LGHNA and CDR2 YNFKEQ. TCRdb re-analysed the reads in MiXCR, keeping a single row per CDR3 protein. The table shows roughly 500,000 distinct CDR3 sequences, with approximately 40% occurring only once. These data are taken from a study of T cell repertoires in cytomegalovirus infection. The clonotype comes from a human donor in good health (CMV status not recorded). Some clones in this sample may be carry-over from other donors' samples. The chain joins TRBV4-2 to TRBJ2-5; weak D call: TRBD2 (5 bases). The source material was cultured PBMCs, sampled from culture after CMV antigen stimulation. CDR3 sequence (DNA): TGTGCCAGCAGCCAAGATGGTTCGGGGCAAGAGACCCAGTACTTC. As protein: CASSQDGSGQETQYF.